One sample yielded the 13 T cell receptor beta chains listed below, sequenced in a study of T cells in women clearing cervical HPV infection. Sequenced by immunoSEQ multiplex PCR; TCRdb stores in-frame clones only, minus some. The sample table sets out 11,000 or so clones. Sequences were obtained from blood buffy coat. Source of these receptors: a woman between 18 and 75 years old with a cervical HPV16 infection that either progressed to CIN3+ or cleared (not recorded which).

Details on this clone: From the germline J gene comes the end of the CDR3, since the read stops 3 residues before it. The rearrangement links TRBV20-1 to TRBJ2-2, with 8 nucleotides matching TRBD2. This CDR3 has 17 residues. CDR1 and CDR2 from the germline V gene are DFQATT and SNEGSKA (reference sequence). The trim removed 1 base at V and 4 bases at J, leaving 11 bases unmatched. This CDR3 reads CSARVTQAGAGTGELFF. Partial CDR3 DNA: TGCAGTGCTAGAGTAACTCAAGCGGGGGCGGGCACCGGGGAG.

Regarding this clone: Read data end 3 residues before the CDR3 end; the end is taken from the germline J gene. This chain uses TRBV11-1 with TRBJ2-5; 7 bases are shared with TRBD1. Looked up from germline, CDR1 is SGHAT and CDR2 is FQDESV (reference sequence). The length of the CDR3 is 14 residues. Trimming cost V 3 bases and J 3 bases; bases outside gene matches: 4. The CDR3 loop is CASSLGTAEETQYF. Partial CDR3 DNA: TGTGCCAGCAGCTTGGGGACAGCGGAAGAGACC.

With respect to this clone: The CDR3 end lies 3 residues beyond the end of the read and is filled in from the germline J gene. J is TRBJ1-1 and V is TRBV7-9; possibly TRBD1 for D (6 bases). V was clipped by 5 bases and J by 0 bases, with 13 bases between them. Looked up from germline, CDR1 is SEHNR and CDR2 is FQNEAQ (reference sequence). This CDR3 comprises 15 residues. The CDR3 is CASSRLTGMNTEAFF. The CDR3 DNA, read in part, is TGTGCCAGCAGCCGATTGACAGGAATGAACACTGAA.

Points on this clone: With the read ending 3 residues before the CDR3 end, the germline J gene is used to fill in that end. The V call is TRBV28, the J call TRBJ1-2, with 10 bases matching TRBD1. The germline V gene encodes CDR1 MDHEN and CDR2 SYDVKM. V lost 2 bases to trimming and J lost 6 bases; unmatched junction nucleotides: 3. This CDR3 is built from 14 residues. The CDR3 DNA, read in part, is TGTGCCAGCAGTTTACCCGGGACAGGGGATGGC. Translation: CASSLPGTGDG. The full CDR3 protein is CASSLPGTGDGYTF.

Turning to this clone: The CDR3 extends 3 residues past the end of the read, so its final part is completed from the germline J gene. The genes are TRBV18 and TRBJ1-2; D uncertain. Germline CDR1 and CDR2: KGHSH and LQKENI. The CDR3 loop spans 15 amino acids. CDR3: CASSTSGGGRSDYTF. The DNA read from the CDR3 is TGTGCCAGCTCCACGAGCGGCGGAGGTCGGAGTGAC. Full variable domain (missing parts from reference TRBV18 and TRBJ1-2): NAGVMQNPRHLVRRRGQEARLRCSPMKGHSHVYWYRQLPEEGLKFMVYLQKENIIDESGMPKERFSAEFPKEGPSILRIQQVVRGDSAAYFCASSTSGGGRSDYTFGSGTRLTVV.

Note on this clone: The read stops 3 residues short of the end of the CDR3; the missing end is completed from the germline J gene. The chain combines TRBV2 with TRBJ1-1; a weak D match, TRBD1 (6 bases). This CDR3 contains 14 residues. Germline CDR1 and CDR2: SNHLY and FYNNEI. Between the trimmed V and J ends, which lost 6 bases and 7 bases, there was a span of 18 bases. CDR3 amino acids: CASRRDTKGGEAFF. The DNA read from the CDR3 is TGTGCCAGCAGGAGGGACACCAAGGGCGGTGAA.

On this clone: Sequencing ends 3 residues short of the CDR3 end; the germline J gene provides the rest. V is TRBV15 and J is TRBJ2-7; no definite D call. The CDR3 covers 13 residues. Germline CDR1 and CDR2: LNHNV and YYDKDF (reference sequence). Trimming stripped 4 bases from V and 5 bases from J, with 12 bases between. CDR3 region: CATSTRFNDEQYF. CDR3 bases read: TGTGCCACCAGCACCAGGTTTAACGACGAG.

CDR3 sequence reads: CASSERRDSRTYEQYF. Incomplete CDR3 DNA: TGCGCCAGCAGTGAGAGGAGGGACAGTCGAACCTACGAG. The genes are TRBV10-1 and TRBJ2-7; D possibly corresponds to TRBD1 (7 bases). The DNA ends 3 residues before the CDR3 does, and the rest of the CDR3 is filled in from the germline J gene. V was pared by 2 bases and J by 2 bases, with 16 bases between. This CDR3 comprises 16 residues. Germline CDR1 and CDR2: WNHNN and SYGVQD (reference sequence).

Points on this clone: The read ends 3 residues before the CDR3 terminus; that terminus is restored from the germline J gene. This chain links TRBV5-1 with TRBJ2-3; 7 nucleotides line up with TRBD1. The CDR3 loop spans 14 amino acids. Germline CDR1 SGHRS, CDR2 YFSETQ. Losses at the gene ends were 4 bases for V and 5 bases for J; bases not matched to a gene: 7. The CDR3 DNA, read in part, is TGCGCCAGCAGCGCTACGACAGGGAGAGATACG. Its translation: CASSATTGRDT. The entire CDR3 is CASSATTGRDTQYF.

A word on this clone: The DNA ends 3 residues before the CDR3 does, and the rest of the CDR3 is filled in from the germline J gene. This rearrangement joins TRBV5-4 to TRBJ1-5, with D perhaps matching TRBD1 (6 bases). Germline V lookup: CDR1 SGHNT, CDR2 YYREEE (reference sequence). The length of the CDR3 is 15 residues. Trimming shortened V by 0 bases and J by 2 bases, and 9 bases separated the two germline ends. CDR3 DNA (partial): TGTGCCAGCAGCTTGGCAGGGGTGGGCAATCAGCCC. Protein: CASSLAGVGNQP. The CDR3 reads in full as CASSLAGVGNQPQHF.

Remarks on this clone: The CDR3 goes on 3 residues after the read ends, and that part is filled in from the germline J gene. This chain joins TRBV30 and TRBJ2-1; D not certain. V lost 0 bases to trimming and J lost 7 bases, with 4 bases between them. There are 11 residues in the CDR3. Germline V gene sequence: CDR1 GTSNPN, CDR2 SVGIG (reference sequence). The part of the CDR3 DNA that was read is TGTGCCTGGAGTGTACGGAATGAG. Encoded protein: CAWSVRNE. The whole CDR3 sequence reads CAWSVRNEQFF.

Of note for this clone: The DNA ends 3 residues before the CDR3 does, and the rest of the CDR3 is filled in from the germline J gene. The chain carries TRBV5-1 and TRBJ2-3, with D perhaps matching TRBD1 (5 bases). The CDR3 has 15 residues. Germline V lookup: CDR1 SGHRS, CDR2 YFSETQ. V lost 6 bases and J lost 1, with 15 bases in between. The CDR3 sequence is CASNPGPAGTDTQYF. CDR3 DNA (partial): TGCGCCAGCAACCCAGGGCCTGCCGGCACAGATACG.

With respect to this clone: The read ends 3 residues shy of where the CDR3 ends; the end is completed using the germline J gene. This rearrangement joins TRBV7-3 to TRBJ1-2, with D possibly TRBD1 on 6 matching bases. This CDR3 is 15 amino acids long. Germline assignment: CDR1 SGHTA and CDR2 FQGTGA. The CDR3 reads CASSLPSGGTDTYTF. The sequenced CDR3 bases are TGTGCCAGCAGCTTACCCAGCGGGGGCACAGATACC.